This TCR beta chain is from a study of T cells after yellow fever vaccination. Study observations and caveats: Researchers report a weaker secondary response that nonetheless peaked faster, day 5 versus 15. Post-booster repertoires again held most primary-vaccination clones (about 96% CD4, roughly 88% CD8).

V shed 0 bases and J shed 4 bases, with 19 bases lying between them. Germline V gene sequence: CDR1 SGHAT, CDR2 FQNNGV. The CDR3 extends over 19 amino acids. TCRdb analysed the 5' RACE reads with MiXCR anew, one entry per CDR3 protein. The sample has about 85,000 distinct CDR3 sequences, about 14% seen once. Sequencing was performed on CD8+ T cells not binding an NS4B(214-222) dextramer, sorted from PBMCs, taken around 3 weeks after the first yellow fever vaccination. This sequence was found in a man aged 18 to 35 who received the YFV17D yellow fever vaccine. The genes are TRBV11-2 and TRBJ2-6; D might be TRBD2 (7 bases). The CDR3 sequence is CASSLEGGGLLYGANVLTF. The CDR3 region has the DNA TGTGCCAGCAGCTTAGAAGGGGGGGGATTGCTCTACGGGGCCAACGTCCTGACTTTC.